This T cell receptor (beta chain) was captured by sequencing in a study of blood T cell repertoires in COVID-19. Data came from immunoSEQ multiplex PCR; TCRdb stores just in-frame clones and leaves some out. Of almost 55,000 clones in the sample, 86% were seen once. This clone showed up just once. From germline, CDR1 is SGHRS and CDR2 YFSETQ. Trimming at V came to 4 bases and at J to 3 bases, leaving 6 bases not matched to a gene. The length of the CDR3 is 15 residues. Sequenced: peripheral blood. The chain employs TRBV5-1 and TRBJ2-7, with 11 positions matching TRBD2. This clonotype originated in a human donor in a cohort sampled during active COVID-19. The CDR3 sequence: CASSLTSGSFYEQYF. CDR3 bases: TGCGCCAGCAGCCTTACTAGCGGGAGTTTCTACGAGCAGTACTTC.